Listed below are T cell receptor beta chains from one sample, sequenced in a study of human T cells and chemical hapten exposure. MiXCR was run by TCRdb on the RACE reads, yielding one entry per CDR3 protein. Here the sample spans tens of thousands of distinct CDR3 sequences, approximately 9.9% being singletons. Here the sequenced sample was whole blood, taken in connection with sensitization to the hapten diphenylcyclopropenone (DPC). Source of these receptors: a man aged 40-49 years with alopecia areata. Some clones in this sample may be carry-over from other donors' samples. Both conserved end residues are part of each CDR3. D genes are given only for firm matches. Clone size is given for some rows only: seen once, a few or many times, or a class if the clone is expanded.

D gene: -; V gene: TRBV29-1; clone size: -; J gene: TRBJ2-1; CDR3 protein: CSAYRVDNEQFF; CDR3 DNA: TGCAGCGCATACAGGGTTGACAATGAGCAGTTCTTC
D gene: -; V gene: TRBV15; clone size: -; J gene: TRBJ2-2; CDR3 protein: CATSRDRSPAGELFF; CDR3 DNA: TGTGCCACCAGCAGAGATCGGTCTCCCGCCGGGGAGCTGTTTTTT
D gene: TRBD2; V gene: TRBV3-1; clone size: -; J gene: TRBJ2-3; CDR3 protein: CASSLHSGGRTDTQYF; CDR3 DNA: TGTGCCAGCAGCCTGCATAGCGGGGGACGAACAGATACGCAGTATTTT
D gene: -; V gene: TRBV2; clone size: -; J gene: TRBJ2-7; CDR3 protein: CASSGRAEQYF; CDR3 DNA: TGTGCCAGCAGTGGTCGAGCAGAGCAGTACTTC
D gene: TRBD1; V gene: TRBV4-3; clone size: many; J gene: TRBJ2-3; CDR3 protein: CASSLGAGTGGSDTQYF; CDR3 DNA: TGCGCCAGCAGCCTCGGCGCTGGGACAGGGGGCTCGGATACGCAGTATTTT
D gene: -; V gene: TRBV4-2; clone size: many; J gene: TRBJ1-2; CDR3 protein: CASSQGGKGENYGYTF; CDR3 DNA: TGTGCCAGCAGCCAAGGGGGGAAGGGCGAGAACTATGGCTACACCTTC
D gene: -; V gene: TRBV3-1; clone size: many; J gene: TRBJ2-6; CDR3 protein: CASSQGISGANVLTF; CDR3 DNA: TGTGCCAGCAGCCAAGGGATCTCTGGGGCCAACGTCCTGACTTTC
D gene: -; V gene: TRBV9; clone size: -; J gene: TRBJ1-1; CDR3 protein: CASSGAGIRTEAFF; CDR3 DNA: TGTGCCAGCAGCGGCGCAGGGATCCGCACTGAAGCTTTCTTT
D gene: -; V gene: TRBV29-1; clone size: -; J gene: TRBJ2-3; CDR3 protein: CSLGNGPADTQYF; CDR3 DNA: TGCAGCCTTGGGAACGGACCGGCAGATACGCAGTATTTT
D gene: -; V gene: TRBV7-9; clone size: many; J gene: TRBJ2-3; CDR3 protein: CASSPPVGDTQYF; CDR3 DNA: TGTGCCAGCAGCCCTCCCGTTGGAGATACGCAGTATTTT
D gene: -; V gene: TRBV7-2; clone size: many; J gene: TRBJ1-5; CDR3 protein: CASSFFLSGNQPQHF; CDR3 DNA: TGTGCCAGCAGCTTTTTTCTCTCGGGCAATCAGCCCCAGCATTTT
D gene: -; V gene: TRBV23-1; clone size: few; J gene: TRBJ2-1; CDR3 protein: CASSPPGPFYNEQFF; CDR3 DNA: TGCGCCAGCAGCCCTCCGGGACCCTTCTACAATGAGCAGTTCTTC
D gene: -; V gene: TRBV7-2; clone size: -; J gene: TRBJ2-3; CDR3 protein: CASSFGGRLFRTDTQYF; CDR3 DNA: TGTGCCAGCAGCTTCGGGGGCCGGCTTTTTCGCACAGATACGCAGTATTTT
D gene: -; V gene: TRBV20-1; clone size: -; J gene: TRBJ1-1; CDR3 protein: CSAREVGGTEAFF; CDR3 DNA: TGCAGTGCTAGAGAGGTAGGGGGGACTGAAGCTTTCTTT
D gene: -; V gene: TRBV7-2; clone size: -; J gene: TRBJ2-5; CDR3 protein: CASNGEGRVETQYF; CDR3 DNA: TGTGCCAGCAACGGAGAGGGCCGCGTCGAGACCCAGTACTTC
D gene: -; V gene: TRBV7-2; clone size: -; J gene: TRBJ2-6; CDR3 protein: CASSYRGTGANVLTF; CDR3 DNA: TGTGCCAGCAGCTACCGAGGGACGGGGGCCAACGTCCTGACTTTC
D gene: -; V gene: TRBV28; clone size: few; J gene: TRBJ2-2; CDR3 protein: CASSQLANTGELFF; CDR3 DNA: TGTGCCAGCAGTCAACTAGCGAACACCGGGGAGCTGTTTTTT
D gene: TRBD1; V gene: TRBV29-1; clone size: many; J gene: TRBJ1-1; CDR3 protein: CSCVKGQSVLGAFF; CDR3 DNA: TGCAGCTGTGTGAAGGGACAGTCGGTTCTGGGAGCTTTCTTT
D gene: -; V gene: TRBV6-2/TRBV6-3; clone size: -; J gene: TRBJ2-2; CDR3 protein: CASSYATTGELFF; CDR3 DNA: TGTGCCAGCAGTTACGCTACCACCGGGGAGCTGTTTTTT
D gene: -; V gene: TRBV6-2/TRBV6-3; clone size: -; J gene: TRBJ2-1; CDR3 protein: CASIPRGLARSYNEQFF; CDR3 DNA: TGTGCCAGCATCCCAAGGGGATTAGCTCGTTCCTACAATGAGCAGTTCTTC
D gene: -; V gene: TRBV19; clone size: -; J gene: TRBJ2-5; CDR3 protein: CASSIVVSSGMETQYF; CDR3 DNA: TGTGCCAGTAGTATAGTTGTTAGCTCGGGGATGGAGACCCAGTACTTC
D gene: -; V gene: TRBV7-2; clone size: -; J gene: TRBJ2-1; CDR3 protein: CASSLARGGGAYNEQFF; CDR3 DNA: TGTGCCAGCAGCTTAGCAAGGGGAGGGGGGGCCTACAATGAGCAGTTCTTC
D gene: TRBD1; V gene: TRBV7-2; clone size: many; J gene: TRBJ1-2; CDR3 protein: CASSIRDRDGYTF; CDR3 DNA: TGTGCCAGCAGTATCCGGGACAGGGATGGCTACACCTTC
D gene: -; V gene: TRBV6-6; clone size: few; J gene: TRBJ1-2; CDR3 protein: CASSYSQPVGYGYTF; CDR3 DNA: TGTGCCAGCAGTTACTCCCAGCCCGTCGGCTATGGCTACACCTTC
D gene: TRBD2; V gene: TRBV20-1; clone size: -; J gene: TRBJ2-3; CDR3 protein: CSAKGSSGRFITDTQYF; CDR3 DNA: TGCAGTGCTAAGGGTTCTAGCGGGAGGTTCATCACAGATACGCAGTATTTT
D gene: -; V gene: TRBV12-3/TRBV12-4; clone size: -; J gene: TRBJ1-2; CDR3 protein: CASSFQRRYGYTF; CDR3 DNA: TGTGCCAGCAGTTTCCAGAGACGCTACGGCTACACCTTC
D gene: -; V gene: TRBV28; clone size: -; J gene: TRBJ1-1; CDR3 protein: CASSSHYGTGNTEAFF; CDR3 DNA: TGTGCCAGCAGTTCCCACTATGGAACAGGGAACACTGAAGCTTTCTTT
D gene: -; V gene: TRBV6-6; clone size: many; J gene: TRBJ1-4; CDR3 protein: CASRETAPRNPNEKLFF; CDR3 DNA: TGTGCCAGCAGAGAGACGGCCCCGCGTAATCCTAATGAAAAACTGTTTTTT
D gene: TRBD1; V gene: TRBV18; clone size: few; J gene: TRBJ1-2; CDR3 protein: CASSDGTGDYGYTF; CDR3 DNA: TGTGCCAGCTCAGACGGGACAGGGGACTATGGCTACACCTTC
D gene: TRBD2; V gene: TRBV11-3; clone size: many; J gene: TRBJ2-1; CDR3 protein: CASSRTSGLSYNEQFF; CDR3 DNA: TGTGCCAGCAGCAGGACTAGCGGCTTATCCTACAATGAGCAGTTCTTC
D gene: TRBD1; V gene: TRBV5-1; clone size: many; J gene: TRBJ2-5; CDR3 protein: CASSGSGTVQETQYF; CDR3 DNA: TGCGCCAGCAGCGGGTCCGGGACAGTCCAAGAGACCCAGTACTTC
D gene: -; V gene: TRBV5-6; clone size: -; J gene: TRBJ2-3; CDR3 protein: CASSLQTIGHYTQYF; CDR3 DNA: TGTGCCAGCAGCTTACAGACCATAGGGCACTATACGCAGTATTTT
D gene: -; V gene: TRBV29-1; clone size: -; J gene: TRBJ2-1; CDR3 protein: CSARTWARYNEQFF; CDR3 DNA: TGCAGCGCGAGGACGTGGGCGCGTTACAATGAGCAGTTCTTC
D gene: TRBD2; V gene: TRBV14; clone size: few; J gene: TRBJ2-5; CDR3 protein: CASSQEVGGPLETQYF; CDR3 DNA: TGTGCCAGCAGCCAAGAGGTGGGAGGGCCGTTGGAGACCCAGTACTTC
D gene: -; V gene: TRBV3-1; clone size: many; J gene: TRBJ1-2; CDR3 protein: CASSQERGNYGYTF; CDR3 DNA: TGTGCCAGCAGCCAAGAAAGGGGGAACTATGGCTACACCTTC
D gene: -; V gene: TRBV6-2/TRBV6-3; clone size: -; J gene: TRBJ1-1; CDR3 protein: CASSRPPGFEAFF; CDR3 DNA: TGTGCCAGCAGCCGACCCCCGGGCTTTGAAGCTTTCTTT
D gene: -; V gene: TRBV24-1; clone size: few; J gene: TRBJ2-2; CDR3 protein: CATRGSNTGELFF; CDR3 DNA: TGTGCCACCAGGGGTTCGAACACCGGGGAGCTGTTTTTT